This T cell receptor (beta chain) was sequenced in a study of OX40 agonist ivuxolimab in advanced cancers. Study-level information: At doses from 0.01 to 10 mg/kg, patients were given intravenous ivuxolimab every 2 weeks. A male proportion of about 80% was recorded, with mean age about 54 years and range about 20 to 85. Three dose-escalation patients had partial responses: one with hepatocellular carcinoma and two with cutaneous melanoma.

General study points: It was not determined which antigens were specifically recognized by the peripheral T cells that had undergone clonal expansion.

Using immunoSEQ multiplex PCR, the repertoire was profiled, and TCRdb retains in-frame clones only, with some absent. Here the sample spans under 75,000 clones, about nine tenths being singletons. About this clone itself: Its antigen is undetermined.

The sequence derives from an adult with an advanced solid tumor such as melanoma, head and neck, liver or kidney cancer. The sequenced sample was CD4+ or CD8+ T cells sorted from blood, obtained in a trial of the OX40 agonist ivuxolimab.

The CDR3 sequence is CASSLSYGLELPQHF. The CDR3, as DNA: TGTGCCAGCAGTTTAAGCTACGGATTGGAATTGCCCCAGCATTTT. The chain links TRBV28 to TRBJ1-5, with D unclear. With 2 bases removed from V and 9 bases from J, the gap between germline ends came to 17 bases. This CDR3 spans 15 amino acids. Germline V gene sequence: CDR1 MDHEN, CDR2 SYDVKM.